The subject of this entry is one TCR beta chain. The antigen is unknown. Vbeta (60) and Jbeta (13) primers were used in the PCR. Here immunoSEQ multiplex PCR was the method, and the copy in TCRdb shows in-frame clones only, minus some. The sample lists over 140,000 clones; 80% were seen once. The data are from a study of cytomegalovirus exposure and HLA in healthy donors. Overall study context: Most donors, less than 85% of roughly 400 genotyped, fell in the Caucasian-associated ancestry cluster. Whole-study findings and limits: A missense DCLRE1C variant was associated with V- and J-gene trimming of TCR beta chains in a later analysis, and an independent cohort replicated the association. Productive rates of about 87% or about 30% were seen for most TCR beta V segments in an earlier analysis. Cytomegalovirus status, reportedly, was diagnosed with high specificity and sensitivity by the classifier.

In germline, CDR1 is LNHDA, CDR2 SQIVND (reference sequence). The CDR3 extends over 14 amino acids. V shed 8 bases and J shed 7 bases, with 20 bases lying between them. The source of this sequence is a man aged 45-60 years in good health and CMV-seronegative. Specimen: PBMCs. The chain combines TRBV19 with TRBJ1-1; D is ambiguous. CDR3 sequence: CASYYRENNGEAFF. As DNA, the CDR3 is TGTGCCAGTTACTACCGGGAAAACAACGGTGAAGCTTTCTTT.